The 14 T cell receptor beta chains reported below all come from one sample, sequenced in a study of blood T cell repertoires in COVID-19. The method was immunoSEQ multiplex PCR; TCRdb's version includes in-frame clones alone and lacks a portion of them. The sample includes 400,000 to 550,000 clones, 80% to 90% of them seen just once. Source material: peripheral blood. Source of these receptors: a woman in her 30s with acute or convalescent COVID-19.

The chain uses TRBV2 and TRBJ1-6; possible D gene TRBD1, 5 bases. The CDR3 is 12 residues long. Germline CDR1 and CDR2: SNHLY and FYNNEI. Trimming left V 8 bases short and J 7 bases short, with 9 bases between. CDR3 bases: TGTGCCAGCGAAACAGGAAATTCACCCCTCCACTTT. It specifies CASETGNSPLHF.

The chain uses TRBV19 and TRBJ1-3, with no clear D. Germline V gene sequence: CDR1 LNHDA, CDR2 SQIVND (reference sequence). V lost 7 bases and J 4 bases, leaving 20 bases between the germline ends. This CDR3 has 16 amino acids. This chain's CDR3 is CASTELGVAFGNTIYF. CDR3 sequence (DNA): TGTGCCAGTACGGAGCTCGGGGTGGCATTCGGAAACACCATATATTTT.

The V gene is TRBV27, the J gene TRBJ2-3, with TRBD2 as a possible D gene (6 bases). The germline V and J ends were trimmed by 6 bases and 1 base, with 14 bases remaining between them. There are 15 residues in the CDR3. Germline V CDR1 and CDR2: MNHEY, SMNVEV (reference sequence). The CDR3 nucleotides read TGTGCCAGCAGACTCACGGGACTTCGCACAGATACGCAGTATTTT. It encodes CASRLTGLRTDTQYF.

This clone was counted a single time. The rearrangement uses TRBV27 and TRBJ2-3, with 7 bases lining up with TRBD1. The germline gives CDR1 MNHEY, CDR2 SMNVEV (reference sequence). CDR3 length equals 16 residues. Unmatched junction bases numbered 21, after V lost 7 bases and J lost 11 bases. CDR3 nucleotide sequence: TGTGCCAGCACCCTGAGAGGGGGACAGCGAGGCCTTTTGCAGTATTTT. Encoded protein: CASTLRGGQRGLLQYF.

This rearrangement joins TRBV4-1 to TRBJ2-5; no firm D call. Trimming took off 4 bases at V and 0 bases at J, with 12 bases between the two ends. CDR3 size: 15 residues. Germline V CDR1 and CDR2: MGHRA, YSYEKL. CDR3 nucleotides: TGCGCCAGCAGCCTAACTCCGACAAACCAAGAGACCCAGTACTTC. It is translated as CASSLTPTNQETQYF.

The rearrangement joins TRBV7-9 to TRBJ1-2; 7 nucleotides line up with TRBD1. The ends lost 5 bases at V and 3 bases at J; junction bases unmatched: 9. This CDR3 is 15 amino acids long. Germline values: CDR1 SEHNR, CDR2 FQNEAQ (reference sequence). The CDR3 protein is CASSTHRGSDYGYTF. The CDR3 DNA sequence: TGTGCCAGCAGCACACACAGGGGATCGGACTATGGCTACACCTTC.

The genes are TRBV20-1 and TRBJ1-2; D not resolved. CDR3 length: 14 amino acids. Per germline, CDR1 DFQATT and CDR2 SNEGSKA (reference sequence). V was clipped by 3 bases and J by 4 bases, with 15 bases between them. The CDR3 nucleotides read TGCAGTGCTAGTTCTTCGGAGGAAGTCTATGGCTACACCTTC. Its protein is CSASSSEEVYGYTF.

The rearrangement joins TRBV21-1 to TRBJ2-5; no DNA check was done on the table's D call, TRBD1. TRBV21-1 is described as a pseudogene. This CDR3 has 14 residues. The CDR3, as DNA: TGTGCCAGCACCTACAGGTTGTCCCAAGAGACCCAGTACTTC. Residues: CASTYRLSQETQYF.

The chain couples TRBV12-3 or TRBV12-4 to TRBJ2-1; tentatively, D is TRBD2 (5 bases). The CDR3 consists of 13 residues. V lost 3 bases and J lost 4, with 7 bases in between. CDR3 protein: CASSFGDYNEQFF. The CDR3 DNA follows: TGTGCCAGCAGTTTCGGGGATTACAATGAGCAGTTCTTC.

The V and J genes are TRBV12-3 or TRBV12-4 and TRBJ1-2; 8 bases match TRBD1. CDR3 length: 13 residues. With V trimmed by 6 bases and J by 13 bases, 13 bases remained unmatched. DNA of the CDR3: TGTGCCAGCAGCCGCGGACAGGGTCGCTTAGGCACCTTC. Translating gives CASSRGQGRLGTF.

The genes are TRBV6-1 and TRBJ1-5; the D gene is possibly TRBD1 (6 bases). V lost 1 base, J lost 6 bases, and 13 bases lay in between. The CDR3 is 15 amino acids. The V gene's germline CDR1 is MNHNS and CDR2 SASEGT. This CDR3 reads CASSEGPIQGQPQHF. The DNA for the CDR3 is TGTGCCAGCAGTGAAGGCCCGATACAGGGTCAGCCCCAGCATTTT.

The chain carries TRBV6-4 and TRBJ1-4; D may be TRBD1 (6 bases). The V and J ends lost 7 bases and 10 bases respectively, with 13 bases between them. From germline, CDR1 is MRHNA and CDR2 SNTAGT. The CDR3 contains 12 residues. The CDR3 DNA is TGTGCCAGCACACAAAGACAGGCAAAACTGTTTTTT. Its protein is CASTQRQAKLFF.

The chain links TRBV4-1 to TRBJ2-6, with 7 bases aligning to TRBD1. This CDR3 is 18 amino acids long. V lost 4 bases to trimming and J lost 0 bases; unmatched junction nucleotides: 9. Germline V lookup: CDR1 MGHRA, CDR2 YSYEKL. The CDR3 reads CASSPWTGQSSGANVLTF. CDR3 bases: TGCGCCAGCAGCCCTTGGACAGGACAGAGCTCTGGGGCCAACGTCCTGACTTTC.

The CDR3 sequence is CASSLKGVDGYTGELFF. DNA for the CDR3: TGCGCCAGCAGCTTGAAGGGGGTGGACGGCTACACCGGGGAGCTGTTTTTT. The V and J genes are TRBV5-1 and TRBJ2-2; TRBD1 might be the D (6 bases). The V and J ends lost 1 base and 3 bases respectively, with 16 bases between them. The germline V gene has CDR1 SGHRS and CDR2 YFSETQ. The CDR3 has 17 amino acids.